The source of this T cell receptor (beta chain) is a study of T cells after yellow fever vaccination. Overall study findings and caveats: The booster response re-showed most primary clones: around 96% CD4, almost 90% CD8. Abundant clonotypes from the bulk population could get into FACS-sorted repertoires as contaminants.

Trimming took 5 bases from V and 1 from J; bases not matched to a gene: 10. CDR1 is SGHRS and CDR2 is YFSETQ in the germline V gene. The CDR3 is 16 residues long. Concerning this clonotype itself: What it binds is unknown.

Generation of TCR cDNA used 5'RACE template switching (which added a universal primer site and UMIs). A single record per CDR3 protein comes from TCRdb applying MiXCR to the 5' RACE reads. The sample has roughly 240,000 distinct CDR3 sequences, roughly 6.8% seen once; the top ten hold roughly 1%. This clonotype was obtained from a man under 40 who received the YFV17D yellow fever vaccine. This chain links TRBV5-1 with TRBJ1-1; TRBD1 aligns across 8 bases. The source material was CD4+ T cells sorted from PBMCs, sampled on the day of the yellow fever booster vaccination. The CDR3 region has the DNA TGCGCCAGCAGTTCGACAGGGGTGAAAAAGAACACTGAAGCTTTCTTT. Translating gives CASSSTGVKKNTEAFF.